This T cell receptor (beta chain) was profiled in a study of cytomegalovirus exposure and HLA in healthy donors. Study overall: In a later analysis, the 110 or so validation repertoires were reported to have used the same platform as the 600 to 800 first-cohort repertoires. Study results and limitations: Most observed TCR sequences were rare, whereas some public TCRs were detected in many donors. Associated with cytomegalovirus, according to the listing, were around 170 TCR beta chains. Subsequent analysis of the 95 to 150 validation repertoires found a tendency for first-cohort TCR clusters to co-occur.

Clones were read by immunoSEQ multiplex PCR, and TCRdb kept only the in-frame ones, dropping some. Of 150,000 to 200,000 clones in the sample, 85% are singletons; the top ten hold roughly 15%. CDR1 is SQVTM, CDR2 ANQGSEA, per germline. The CDR3 runs 10 residues. V was trimmed by 6 bases and J by 1 base, leaving 3 bases between them. There are a few counts of this clone. Its specificity is unknown. This chain connects TRBV29-1 to TRBJ1-1; D not resolved. The sequence came from a man between 18 and 29 years old in good health and CMV-seropositive. What was sequenced was PBMCs. In nucleotides, the CDR3 is TGCAGCGTGAGGAACACTGAAGCTTTCTTT. This encodes CSVRNTEAFF.